These 17 T cell receptor beta chains came from one sample sequenced in a study of T cells in Graves' hyperthyroidism and ophthalmopathy. RNA transcripts served as the template for amplifying TCR beta CDR3 regions. Carried out on the TCR CDR3, a first-round RT-PCR used the HTBI primer set. TCRdb reanalysed the multiplex PCR reads using MiXCR and keeps one entry per CDR3 protein. This repertoire shows approximately 410,000 distinct CDR3 sequences, roughly an eighth found once; its top ten account for approximately 5.8%. The sample consisted of blood. These TCRs come from a woman under 30 with Graves' hyperthyroidism.

This clonotype was observed at least ten times. The chain has TRBV12-3 or TRBV12-4 and TRBJ1-6, with a tentative D call TRBD1 (6 bases). Deletions cut 3 bases from V and 6 bases from J, with 15 bases between. This CDR3 comprises 16 residues. The CDR3: CASSLGPGGLNSPLHF. The CDR3 bases are TGTGCCAGCAGTTTGGGACCTGGGGGGCTTAATTCACCCCTCCACTTT.

Remarks on this clonotype: A much larger clone differs from this one at a single base, so this may be a read error. The CDR3 end shows no conserved phenylalanine or tryptophan, and so a read error is likely. This rearrangement joins TRBV5-1 to TRBJ1-1; 8 bases line up with TRBD1. Germline V gene sequence: CDR1 SGHRS, CDR2 YFSETQ. The CDR3 is 14 amino acids. V lost 5 bases to trimming and J lost 1 base; unmatched junction nucleotides: 4. CDR3 protein: CASRSGTGNTEAFL. CDR3 nucleotide sequence: TGCGCCAGCAGGTCCGGGACAGGGAACACTGAAGCTTTCCTT.

The chain couples TRBV29-1 to TRBJ2-1; TRBD2 matches 9 bases. The junction had 10 bases not matched to a gene; V was cut back by 4 bases and J by 0 bases. The CDR3 is made up of 17 amino acids. In germline, CDR1 is SQVTM, CDR2 ANQGSEA. CDR3 region: CSVGGLATRSSYNEQFF. CDR3 coding DNA: TGCAGCGTTGGGGGACTAGCTACCAGGAGCTCCTACAATGAGCAGTTCTTC.

The V gene is TRBV28, the J gene TRBJ2-7; 7 bases agree with TRBD1. CDR1 is MDHEN and CDR2 is SYDVKM in the germline V gene. The CDR3 contains 17 residues. With 2 bases clipped from V and 3 bases from J, the junction kept 13 bases outside the gene matches. CDR3 DNA sequence: TGTGCCAGCAGTTTAAAAGGGGTGACAGGGATAGTCTACGAGCAGTACTTC. This encodes CASSLKGVTGIVYEQYF. The variable domain in full, with the rest retrieved from reference TRBV28 and TRBJ2-7, is DVKVTQSSRYLVKRTGEKVFLECVQDMDHENMFWYRQDPGLGLRLIYFSYDVKMKEKGDIPEGYSVSREKKERFSLILESASTNQTSMYLCASSLKGVTGIVYEQYFGPGTRLTVT.

The V gene is TRBV4-1, the J gene TRBJ1-4; the match to TRBD1 covers 8 bases. Trimming at V came to 0 bases and at J to 4 bases, leaving 1 base not matched to a gene. The CDR3 has 15 amino acids. The V gene's germline CDR1 is MGHRA and CDR2 YSYEKL. The CDR3 coding sequence is TGCGCCAGCAGCCAAGACAGGGGGCATAATGAAAAACTGTTTTTT. Encoded protein: CASSQDRGHNEKLFF.

This clonotype was found a few times. V is TRBV24-1 and J is TRBJ2-1, with a tentative D call TRBD1 (5 bases). The CDR3 covers 13 residues. V lost 4 bases to trimming and J lost 8 bases, with 11 bases between them. Germline V CDR1 and CDR2: KGHDR, SFDVKD. In nucleotides, the CDR3 is TGTGCCACCAGTGACCTGAAGGGGCATGAGCAGTTCTTC. It encodes CATSDLKGHEQFF.

This clonotype was detected only a few times. This may be a read error: a much more frequent sequence differs by one nucleotide. The chain couples TRBV5-5 to TRBJ2-1, with D unresolved. The CDR3 has 14 amino acids. V was pared by 2 bases and J by 10 bases, with 16 bases between. Germline values: CDR1 SGHKS, CDR2 YYEKEE (reference sequence). This CDR3 reads CASSFGPRQDEQFF. The CDR3 region has the DNA TGTGCCAGCAGCTTTGGGCCCAGGCAGGACGAGCAGTTCTTC.

On this clonotype: Since a much larger clone is just one base distant, this may be a read error. J is TRBJ1-5 and V is TRBV30; TRBD1 agrees at 7 bases. The CDR3 has 15 amino acids. The V segment lost 2 bases and the J segment 1 base; nucleotides outside the gene matches: 5. Germline CDR1 GTSNPN, CDR2 SVGIG (reference sequence). In nucleotides, the CDR3 is TGTGCCTGGAGTAAGACAGGGAGGAGCAATCAGCCCCAGCATTTT. Translating gives CAWSKTGRSNQPQHF.

In the case of this clonotype: Because the CDR3 is missing its conserved closing phenylalanine or tryptophan, this is likely a read error. The chain has TRBV27 and TRBJ2-7; the D gene is possibly TRBD1 (6 bases). The CDR3 spans 14 residues. V dropped 3 bases and J dropped 4 bases, with 13 bases sitting between them. Germline assignment: CDR1 MNHEY and CDR2 SMNVEV (reference sequence). Here the CDR3 DNA reads TGTGCCAGCAGTTTGAGGGGGAACCCTTACGAGCAGTACCTC. Its translation is CASSLRGNPYEQYL.

This clonotype has just a few counts. The genes are TRBV3-1 and TRBJ2-7, with 12 bases that match TRBD2. The CDR3 totals 18 residues. The V gene end was trimmed by 1 base and the J gene end by 3 bases; junction bases not matched to a gene: 10. Germline CDR1 reads LGHDT; CDR2 reads YNNKEL (reference sequence). CDR3 sequence reads: CASSQGSGLAGPYYEQYF. Written as DNA, the CDR3 is TGTGCCAGCAGCCAAGGATCGGGACTAGCGGGTCCGTACTACGAGCAGTACTTC.

Only a few counts were recorded for this clonotype. The chain uses TRBV27 and TRBJ2-2; 7 positions match TRBD1. J was trimmed by 0 bases and V by 3 bases; bases with no gene match: 7. The CDR3 contains 17 residues. Germline V gene lookup returns CDR1 MNHEY and CDR2 SMNVEV (reference sequence). The CDR3 DNA is TGTGCCAGCAGTTTCGGGACAGACCACCCGAACACCGGGGAGCTGTTTTTT. Its translation: CASSFGTDHPNTGELFF.

This clonotype was found many times. CDR3 DNA sequence: TGTGCCAGCAGCCAAGGAGAAGGTCAGCCCCAGCATTTT. Translating it yields CASSQGEGQPQHF. The chain combines TRBV3-1 with TRBJ1-5, with D unclear. Germline CDR1 and CDR2: LGHDT and YNNKEL (reference sequence). The CDR3 spans 13 residues. With 1 base removed from V and 6 bases from J, the gap between germline ends came to 7 bases.

This clonotype was found many times. A junction end diverges from the germline sequence, so it may reflect a read error. The rearrangement uses TRBV11-2 and TRBJ2-7; 9 bases map to TRBD1. CDR3 size: 14 residues. In germline, CDR1 is SGHAT, CDR2 FQNNGV. CDR3 protein: CASSDWGQGYEQCF. CDR3 bases: TGTGCCAGCAGCGATTGGGGACAGGGATACGAGCAGTGCTTC.

Many counts were recorded for this clonotype. The chain combines TRBV12-3 or TRBV12-4 with TRBJ2-1; 8 nucleotides align to TRBD1. V shed 5 bases and J 0 bases; nucleotides not matched to a gene: 3. CDR3 length equals 15 residues. The CDR3 nucleotides are TGTGCCAGCAGTGATACAGGGGGCTCCTACAATGAGCAGTTCTTC. This encodes CASSDTGGSYNEQFF.

The CDR3 DNA reads TGTGCCAGCAGCTTACCCCACGGGACCACAGGGCCTCTGGAGACCCAGTACTTC. Protein product: CASSLPHGTTGPLETQYF. The rearrangement links TRBV7-2 to TRBJ2-5, with a tentative D call TRBD1 (6 bases). CDR1 is SGHTA and CDR2 is FQGNSA in the germline V gene. This CDR3 is built from 18 residues. Trimming pared 2 bases from V and 5 bases from J, leaving 24 bases between. Filled out from reference TRBV7-2 and TRBJ2-5, the complete variable domain reads GAGVSQSPSNKVTEKGKDVELRCDPISGHTALYWYRQSLGQGLEFLIYFQGNSAPDKSGLPSDRFSAERTGGSVSTLTIQRTQQEDSAVYLCASSLPHGTTGPLETQYFGPGTRLLVL.

This clonotype was found many times. The rearrangement uses TRBV24-1 and TRBJ1-2; TRBD1 agrees at 11 bases. CDR1 KGHDR and CDR2 SFDVKD come from the germline V gene. With 3 bases clipped from V and 10 bases from J, the junction kept 9 bases outside the gene matches. The CDR3 has 15 residues. Written as DNA, the CDR3 is TGTGCCACCAGTGATCTTACCGGGACAGGGGGTTCCTACACCTTC. Encoded protein: CATSDLTGTGGSYTF.

Ten or more counts support this clonotype. The chain couples TRBV10-3 to TRBJ2-3; D might be TRBD1 (6 bases). The germline V and J ends were trimmed by 2 bases and 0 bases, with 6 bases remaining between them. This CDR3 contains 14 residues. CDR1 is ENHRY, CDR2 SYGVKD, per germline. For the CDR3, the DNA is TGTGCCATCAGTGAGGGACAGAGCACAGATACGCAGTATTTT. Its translation is CAISEGQSTDTQYF.